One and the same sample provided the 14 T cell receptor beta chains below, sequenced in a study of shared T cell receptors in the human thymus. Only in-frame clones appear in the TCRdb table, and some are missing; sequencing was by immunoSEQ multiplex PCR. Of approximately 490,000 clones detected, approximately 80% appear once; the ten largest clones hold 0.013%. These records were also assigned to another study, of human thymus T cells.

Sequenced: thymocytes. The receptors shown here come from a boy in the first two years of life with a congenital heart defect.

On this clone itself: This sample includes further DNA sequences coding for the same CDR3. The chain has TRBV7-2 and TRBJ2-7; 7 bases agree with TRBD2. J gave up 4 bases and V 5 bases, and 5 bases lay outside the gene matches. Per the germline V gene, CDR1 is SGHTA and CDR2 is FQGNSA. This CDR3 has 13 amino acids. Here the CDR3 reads CASSLGGGYEQYF. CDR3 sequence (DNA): TGTGCCAGCAGCCTGGGGGGGGGATACGAGCAGTACTTC.

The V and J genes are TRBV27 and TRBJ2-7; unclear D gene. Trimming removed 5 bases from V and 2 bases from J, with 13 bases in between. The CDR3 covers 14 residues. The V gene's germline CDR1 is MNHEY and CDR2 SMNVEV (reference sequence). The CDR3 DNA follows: TGTGCCAGCAGTCCGATGAGGTTCACCTACGAGCAGTACTTC. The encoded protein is CASSPMRFTYEQYF.

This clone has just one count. CDR3 in amino acids: CASSVDRGLLYEQYF. For the CDR3, the DNA is TGTGCCAGCAGCGTCGACAGGGGGCTGCTCTACGAGCAGTACTTC. The V and J genes are TRBV6-1 and TRBJ2-7, with 10 bases identical to TRBD1. Germline CDR1 reads MNHNS; CDR2 reads SASEGT. The V gene end was trimmed by 6 bases and the J gene end by 3 bases; junction bases not matched to a gene: 8. CDR3 size: 15 residues.

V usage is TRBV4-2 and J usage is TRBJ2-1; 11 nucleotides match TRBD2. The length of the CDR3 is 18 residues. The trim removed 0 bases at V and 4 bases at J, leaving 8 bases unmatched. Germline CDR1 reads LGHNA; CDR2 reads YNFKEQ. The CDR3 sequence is CASSQDVKGLAAYNEQFF. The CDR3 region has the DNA TGTGCCAGCAGCCAAGATGTCAAGGGACTAGCGGCGTACAATGAGCAGTTCTTC.

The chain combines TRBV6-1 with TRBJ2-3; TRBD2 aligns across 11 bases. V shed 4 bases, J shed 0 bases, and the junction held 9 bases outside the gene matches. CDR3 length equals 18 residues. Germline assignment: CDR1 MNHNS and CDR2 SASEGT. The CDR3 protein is CASSVGGTSGISTDTQYF. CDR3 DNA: TGTGCCAGCAGTGTCGGAGGGACTAGCGGAATTAGCACAGATACGCAGTATTTT.

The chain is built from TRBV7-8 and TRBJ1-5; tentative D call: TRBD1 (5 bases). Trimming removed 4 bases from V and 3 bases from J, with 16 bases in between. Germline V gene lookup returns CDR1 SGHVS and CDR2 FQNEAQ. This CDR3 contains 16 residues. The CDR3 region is CASSSTRWGDNQPQHF. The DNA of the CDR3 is TGTGCCAGCAGCTCCACGAGATGGGGGGACAATCAGCCCCAGCATTTT.

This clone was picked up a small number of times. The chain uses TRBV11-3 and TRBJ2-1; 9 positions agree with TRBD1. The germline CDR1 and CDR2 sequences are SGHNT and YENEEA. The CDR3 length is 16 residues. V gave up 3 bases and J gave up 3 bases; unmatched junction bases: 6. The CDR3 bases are TGTGCCAGCAGCTTCACCCGGGACAGGGTCTACAATGAGCAGTTCTTC. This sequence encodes CASSFTRDRVYNEQFF.

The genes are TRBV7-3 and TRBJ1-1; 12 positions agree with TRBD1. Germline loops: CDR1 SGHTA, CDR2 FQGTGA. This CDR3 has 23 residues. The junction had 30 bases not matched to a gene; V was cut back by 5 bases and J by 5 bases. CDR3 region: CASSVRRDRGQGERFVGSTEAFF. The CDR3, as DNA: TGTGCCAGCAGCGTAAGGAGGGACAGGGGGCAGGGGGAACGGTTCGTGGGTTCTACTGAAGCTTTCTTT.

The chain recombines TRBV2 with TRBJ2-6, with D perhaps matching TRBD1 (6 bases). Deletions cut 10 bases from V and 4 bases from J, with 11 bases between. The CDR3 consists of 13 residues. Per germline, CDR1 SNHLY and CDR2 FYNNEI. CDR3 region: CATQGKGANVLTF. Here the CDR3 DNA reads TGTGCCACTCAGGGGAAAGGGGCCAACGTCCTGACTTTC. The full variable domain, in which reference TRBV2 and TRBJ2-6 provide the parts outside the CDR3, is EPEVTQTPSHQVTQMGQEVILRCVPISNHLYFYWYRQILGQKVEFLVSFYNNEISEKSEIFDDQFSVERPDGSNFTLKIRSTKLEDSAMYFCATQGKGANVLTFGAGSRLTVL.

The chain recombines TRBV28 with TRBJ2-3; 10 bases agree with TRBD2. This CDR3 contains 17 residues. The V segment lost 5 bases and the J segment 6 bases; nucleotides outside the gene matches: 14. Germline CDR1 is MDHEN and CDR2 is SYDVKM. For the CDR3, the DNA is TGTGCCAGCAGTCCTCTAGCGGGAGTCCTCGGTGGCGATACGCAGTATTTT. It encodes CASSPLAGVLGGDTQYF.

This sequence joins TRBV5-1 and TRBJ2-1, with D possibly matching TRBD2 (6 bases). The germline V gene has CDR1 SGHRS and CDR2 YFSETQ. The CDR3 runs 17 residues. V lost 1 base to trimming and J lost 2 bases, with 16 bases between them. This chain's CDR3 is CASSLLSSGSPYNEQFF. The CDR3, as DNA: TGCGCCAGCAGCTTGCTATCGTCCGGGAGTCCCTACAATGAGCAGTTCTTC.

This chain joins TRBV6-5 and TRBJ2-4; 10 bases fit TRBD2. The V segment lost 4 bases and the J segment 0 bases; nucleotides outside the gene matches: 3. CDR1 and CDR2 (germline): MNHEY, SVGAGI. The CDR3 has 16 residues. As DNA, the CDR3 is TGTGCCAGCAGTTGGACTAGCGGCCTAGCCAAAAACATTCAGTACTTC. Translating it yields CASSWTSGLAKNIQYF.

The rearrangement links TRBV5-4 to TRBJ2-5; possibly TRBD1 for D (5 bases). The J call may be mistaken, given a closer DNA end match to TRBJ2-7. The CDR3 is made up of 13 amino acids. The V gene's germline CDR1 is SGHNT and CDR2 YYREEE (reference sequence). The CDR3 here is CASSLDRSYEQYF. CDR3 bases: TGTGCCAGCAGCTTGGACAGGAGCTACGAGCAGTACTTC.

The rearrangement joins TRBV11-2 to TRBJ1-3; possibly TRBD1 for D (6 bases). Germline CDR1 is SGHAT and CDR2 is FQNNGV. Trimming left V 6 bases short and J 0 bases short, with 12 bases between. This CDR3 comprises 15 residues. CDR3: CASSRQVSSGNTIYF. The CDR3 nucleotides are TGTGCCAGCAGTCGACAGGTTAGCTCTGGAAACACCATATATTTT.